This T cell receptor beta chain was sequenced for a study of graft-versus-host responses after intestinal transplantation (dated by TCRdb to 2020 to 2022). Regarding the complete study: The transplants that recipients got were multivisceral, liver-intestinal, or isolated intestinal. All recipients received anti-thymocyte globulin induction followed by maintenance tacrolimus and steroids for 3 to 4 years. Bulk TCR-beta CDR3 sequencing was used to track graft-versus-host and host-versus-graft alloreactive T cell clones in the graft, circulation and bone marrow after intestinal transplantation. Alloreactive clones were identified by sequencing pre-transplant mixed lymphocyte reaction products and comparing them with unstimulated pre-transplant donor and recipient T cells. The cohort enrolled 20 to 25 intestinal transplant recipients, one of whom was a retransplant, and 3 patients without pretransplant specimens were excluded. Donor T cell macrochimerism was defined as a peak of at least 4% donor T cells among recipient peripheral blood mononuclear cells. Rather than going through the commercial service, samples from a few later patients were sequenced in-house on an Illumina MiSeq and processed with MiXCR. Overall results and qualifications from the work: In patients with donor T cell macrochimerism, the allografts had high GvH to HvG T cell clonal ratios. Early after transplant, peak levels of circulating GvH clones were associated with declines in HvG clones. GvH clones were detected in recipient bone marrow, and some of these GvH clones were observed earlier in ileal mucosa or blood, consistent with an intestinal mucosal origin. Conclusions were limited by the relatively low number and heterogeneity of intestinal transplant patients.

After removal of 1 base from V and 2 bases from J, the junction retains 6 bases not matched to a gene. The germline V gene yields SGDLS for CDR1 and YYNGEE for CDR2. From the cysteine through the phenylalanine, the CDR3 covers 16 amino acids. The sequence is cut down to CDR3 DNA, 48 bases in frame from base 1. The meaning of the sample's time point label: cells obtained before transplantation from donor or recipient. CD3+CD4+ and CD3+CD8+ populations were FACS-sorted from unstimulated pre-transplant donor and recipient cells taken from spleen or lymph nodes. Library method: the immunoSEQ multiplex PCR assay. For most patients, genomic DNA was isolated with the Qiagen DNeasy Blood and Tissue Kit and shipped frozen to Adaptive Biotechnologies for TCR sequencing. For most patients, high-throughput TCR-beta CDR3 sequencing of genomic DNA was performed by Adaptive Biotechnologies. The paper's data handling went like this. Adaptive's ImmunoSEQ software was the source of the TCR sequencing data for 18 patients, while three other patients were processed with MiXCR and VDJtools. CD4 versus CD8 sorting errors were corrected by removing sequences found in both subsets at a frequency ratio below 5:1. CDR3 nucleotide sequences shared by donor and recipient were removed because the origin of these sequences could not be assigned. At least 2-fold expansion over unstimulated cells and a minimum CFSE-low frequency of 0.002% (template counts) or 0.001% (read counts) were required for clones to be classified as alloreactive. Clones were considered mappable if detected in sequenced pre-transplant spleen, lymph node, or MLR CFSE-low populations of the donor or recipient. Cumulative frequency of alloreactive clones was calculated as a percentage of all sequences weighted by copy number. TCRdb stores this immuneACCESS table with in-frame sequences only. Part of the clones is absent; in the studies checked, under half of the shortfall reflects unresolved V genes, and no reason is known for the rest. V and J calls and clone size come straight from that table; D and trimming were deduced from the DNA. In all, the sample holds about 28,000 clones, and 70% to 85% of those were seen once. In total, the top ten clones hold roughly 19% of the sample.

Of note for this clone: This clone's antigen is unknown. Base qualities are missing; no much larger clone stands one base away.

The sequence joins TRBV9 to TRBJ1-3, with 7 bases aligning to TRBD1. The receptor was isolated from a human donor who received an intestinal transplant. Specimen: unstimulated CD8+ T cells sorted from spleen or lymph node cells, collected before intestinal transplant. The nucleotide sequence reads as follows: TGTGCCAGCAGCGTAACGCCCGGGACAGCTGGAAACACCATATATTTT. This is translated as CASSVTPGTAGNTIYF.